This T cell receptor beta chain was identified in a study of T-cell reconstitution after alpha-beta-depleted transplantation in children. On this clonotype: Antigen unknown.

Unique molecular identifiers tagged the TCRbeta library. In TCRdb, the PCR reads were re-called with MiXCR into one record per CDR3 protein. The table has some 80,000 distinct CDR3 sequences, about a sixth seen once. Whole-study findings and limits: Two months or so post-transplant, alpha-beta T cells reportedly derived from several hundred expanded graft clones. Most T-cell counts and diversity one year after the transplant came from T cells that were newly produced. Where some patients showed high TCRbeta diversity at day 60, it came from recipient T cells and thymic progenitors that had survived.

The receptor was derived from a male patient aged 2 to 9 who had a stem cell transplant for acute lymphoblastic leukemia, so the T cells may come from the graft donor. Material: PBMCs, mostly from graft donor cells, obtained 360 days after TCRalphabeta/CD19-depleted stem cell transplant.

The CDR3 spells CASSPDRAGANVLTF. The CDR3 region has the DNA TGTGCCAGCAGTCCAGACAGGGCTGGGGCCAACGTCCTGACTTTC. The chain joins TRBV12-3 or TRBV12-4 to TRBJ2-6, with 7 bases aligning to TRBD1. J gave up 2 bases and V 5 bases, and 3 bases lay outside the gene matches. CDR3 size: 15 residues.